This T cell receptor (beta chain) appears in the sequencing data of a study of blood T cell repertoires in COVID-19. The overall study: COVID-19 samples from acute and convalescent phases originated in the United States, Italy and Spain.

TCRdb's table, derived via immunoSEQ multiplex PCR, lists solely in-frame clones and lacks some. The data contain some 220,000 clones, 65% to 85% of them singletons. Deletions cut 4 bases from V and 0 bases from J, with 15 bases between. Per germline, CDR1 SGHRS and CDR2 YFSETQ. This CDR3 is 16 amino acids long. V usage is TRBV5-1 and J usage is TRBJ2-3; D might be TRBD2 (5 bases). Material for sequencing was peripheral blood. The sequence was obtained from a human donor in a cohort sampled during active COVID-19. Here the CDR3 DNA reads TGCGCCAGCAGCCCTGGAGTAGCGTTTAGCACAGATACGCAGTATTTT. Its protein product is CASSPGVAFSTDTQYF.